A selection of T cell receptor beta chains follows, all from one sample in a study of T cell repertoires in cytomegalovirus infection. These receptors are not linked to any known antigen. TCRdb used MiXCR to reprocess the reads, holding one entry per CDR3 protein. The repertoire holds some 590,000 distinct CDR3 sequences, with 40% as singletons. The source material was cultured PBMCs, sampled from culture after CMV antigen stimulation. All receptors derive from a human donor in good health (CMV status not recorded). Some clones in this sample may be carry-over from other donors' samples. Both conserved end residues are part of each CDR3. D genes are given only for firm matches. Size is omitted from some rows. Given values are once, few, many or a class for expanded clones.

V gene,J gene,D gene,clone size,CDR3 protein,CDR3 DNA
TRBV12-3/TRBV12-4,TRBJ2-1,TRBD2,-,CASSPVILAGGINEQFF,TGTGCCAGCAGTCCCGTGATACTAGCGGGGGGGATCAATGAGCAGTTCTTC
TRBV19,TRBJ1-1,-,few,CASRRAPGTEAFF,TGTGCCAGTAGACGGGCTCCGGGCACTGAAGCTTTCTTT
TRBV7-9,TRBJ2-7,-,-,CASSRSPYEQYF,TGTGCCAGCAGCCGCAGCCCCTACGAGCAGTACTTC
TRBV7-2,TRBJ1-5,TRBD1,many,CASSLGTGNSNQPQHF,TGTGCCAGCAGCCTTGGGACAGGGAATAGCAATCAGCCCCAGCATTTT
TRBV28,TRBJ1-3,TRBD1,-,CASSLAGDRGRNTIYF,TGTGCCAGCAGTTTAGCCGGGGACAGAGGAAGAAACACCATATATTTT
TRBV6-1,TRBJ2-3,-,-,CASSQQGSTDTQYF,TGTGCCAGCAGTCAACAGGGTAGCACAGATACGCAGTATTTT
TRBV5-1,TRBJ2-3,-,-,CASSLGGRVGTDTQYF,TGCGCCAGCAGCTTGGGCGGCAGGGTAGGAACAGATACGCAGTATTTT
TRBV24-1,TRBJ2-1,-,few,CATGHSNEQFF,TGTGCCACCGGCCATTCAAATGAGCAGTTCTTC
TRBV7-2,TRBJ1-6,-,few,CASSLGAGPYNSPLHF,TGTGCCAGCAGCTTAGGCGCGGGCCCCTATAATTCACCCCTCCACTTT
TRBV2,TRBJ2-1,-,-,CASSFRDRKDNEQFF,TGTGCCAGCAGCTTCCGGGACCGCAAAGACAATGAGCAGTTCTTC
TRBV12-3/TRBV12-4,TRBJ2-7,TRBD2,few,CASSLDGGIYEQYF,TGTGCCAGCAGTTTGGACGGGGGGATCTACGAGCAGTACTTC
TRBV2,TRBJ2-7,-,-,CASSDPAVNGDEQYF,TGTGCCAGCAGTGATCCGGCCGTAAATGGGGACGAGCAGTACTTC
TRBV7-9,TRBJ2-2,-,few,CASSYSYTGELFF,TGTGCCAGCAGCTACAGCTACACCGGGGAGCTGTTTTTT
TRBV20-1,TRBJ2-1,-,-,CSPSMTGYNEQFF,TGCAGCCCCTCAATGACTGGGTACAATGAGCAGTTCTTC
TRBV6-1,TRBJ2-5,-,-,CASSNPGEGARETQYF,TGTGCCAGCAGTAACCCTGGGGAGGGGGCAAGGGAGACCCAGTACTTC
TRBV18,TRBJ1-2,-,-,CASSLKGSPGSYYGYTF,TGTGCCAGCTCACTTAAAGGGTCCCCAGGGTCGTACTATGGCTACACCTTC
TRBV7-2,TRBJ1-2,-,few,CASSSQSYGYTF,TGTGCCAGCAGCTCCCAGAGTTATGGCTACACCTTC
TRBV7-2,TRBJ2-1,-,many,CASSLGLYNEQFF,TGTGCCAGCAGCTTAGGACTGTACAATGAGCAGTTCTTC
TRBV2,TRBJ1-5,TRBD1,-,CASSPTGYQPQHF,TGTGCCAGCAGCCCGACAGGGTATCAGCCCCAGCATTTT
TRBV19,TRBJ1-5,-,few,CASSKGPRVNQPQHF,TGTGCCAGTAGTAAGGGCCCACGGGTTAATCAGCCCCAGCATTTT
TRBV6-2/TRBV6-3,TRBJ2-1,TRBD1,few,CASRDRAVNEQFF,TGTGCCAGCCGGGACAGGGCGGTAAATGAGCAGTTCTTC
TRBV5-6,TRBJ1-5,-,few,CASSKLGTGTQPQHF,TGTGCCAGCAGCAAGCTTGGTACAGGGACTCAGCCCCAGCATTTT
TRBV6-1,TRBJ1-2,-,-,CASGIFPPQGGGYGYTF,TGTGCCAGCGGAATATTCCCCCCTCAGGGAGGGGGGTATGGCTACACCTTC
TRBV20-1,TRBJ2-1,TRBD2,-,CSARKGRASGRGYNEQFF,TGCAGTGCTAGAAAGGGTCGAGCTAGCGGGAGAGGTTACAATGAGCAGTTCTTC
TRBV19,TRBJ2-1,TRBD1,few,CASSRQGYEQFF,TGTGCCAGTAGTAGACAGGGTTATGAGCAGTTCTTC
TRBV28,TRBJ1-1,-,-,CASSRDRTEAFF,TGTGCCAGCAGCCGGGACCGCACTGAAGCTTTCTTT
TRBV7-2,TRBJ2-3,TRBD2,many,CASSSRGGPKTDTQYF,TGTGCCAGCAGCTCCCGGGGGGGCCCAAAGACAGATACGCAGTATTTT
TRBV4-3,TRBJ2-1,TRBD2,-,CASSTGLAGDYEQFF,TGCGCCAGCAGCACCGGACTAGCGGGAGACTATGAGCAGTTCTTC
TRBV2,TRBJ2-7,-,-,CASSGGLGYEQYF,TGTGCCAGCAGTGGGGGCCTTGGCTACGAGCAGTACTTC
TRBV10-2,TRBJ2-3,-,few,CASSAHPGDTQYF,TGCGCCAGCAGTGCTCACCCCGGGGATACGCAGTATTTT
TRBV12-3/TRBV12-4,TRBJ2-1,-,-,CASRQGTGPYNEQFF,TGTGCCAGCAGGCAAGGCACGGGGCCGTACAATGAGCAGTTCTTC